The 31 T cell receptor beta chains reported below all come from one sample, sequenced in a study of molecular identifiers for immune sequencing clone quantification (dated by TCRdb to the late 2010s). The library was prepared using PCR. Sequencing instrument: NextSeq 500. TCRdb cleaned the public reads at Q25 with fastp, built clones with MiXCR and kept in-frame beta chains. Rows with one shared CDR3 protein collapse into an entry with the most common genes and DNA. The sample table contains over 300,000 distinct CDR3 sequences; only one count was recorded for roughly a quarter of them. The ten largest clonotypes hold 0.65% to 0.95% of the sample. Sequenced input: naive CD8+ T cells from blood, with Jurkat cell RNA spiked in. The sample's cell subset or site label, decoded: FACS-sorted CD8+CD4-CCR7+CD45RA+ naive T cells. The receptors were sampled from a human donor in good health. Some libraries in this study had Jurkat cell RNA spiked in.

Comment on this clonotype: It may be a read error: a sequence one base away is much more abundant. The chain couples TRBV15 to TRBJ2-3; D is ambiguous. The CDR3 has 15 amino acids. Per germline, CDR1 LNHNV and CDR2 YYDKDF (reference sequence). The DNA of the CDR3 is TGTGCCACCAGCAGAGATCTGGATGGGTCAGATACGCAGTGTTTT. Amino acid sequence: CATSRDLDGSDTQCF.

Comment on this clonotype: At one of its ends the junction is not consistent with the germline gene, which may arise from a read error. The genes are TRBV6-2 or TRBV6-3 and TRBJ2-5; D is ambiguous. The CDR3 totals 13 residues. Per the germline V gene, CDR1 is MNHEY and CDR2 is SVGEGT. The CDR3: CATLGRNQGTQYF. Here the CDR3 DNA reads TGTGCCACCCTAGGACGGAACCAAGGGACCCAGTACTTC.

The rearrangement joins TRBV20-1 to TRBJ2-7; D is uncertain. The CDR3 length is 11 residues. Germline CDR1 and CDR2: DFQATT and SNEGSKA (reference sequence). The ends were cut back, 5 bases at V and 6 bases at J, with 11 bases in the middle. CDR3 amino acids: CSARQLGEQYF. The CDR3 DNA sequence: TGCAGTGCTCGGCAGCTTGGCGAGCAGTACTTC.

This clonotype was recorded a few times. For the CDR3, the DNA is TGTGCCAGCAGCGGTCTTAGCGGGGGCTCCTACAATGAGCAGTTCTTC. It codes for CASSGLSGGSYNEQFF. The rearrangement joins TRBV9 to TRBJ2-1; 9 nucleotides line up with TRBD2. CDR1 and CDR2 from the germline V gene are SGDLS and YYNGEE. Germline trimming cut 3 bases from V and 0 bases from J; bases unmatched to any gene: 4. The CDR3 spans 16 residues.

CDR3 region: CASSPGQNRQPTLNEQFF. CDR3 nucleotides: TGCGCCAGCAGCCCGGGACAGAACCGCCAACCTACTTTGAATGAGCAGTTCTTC. The chain links TRBV4-1 to TRBJ2-1; 7 bases match TRBD1. Germline V gene lookup returns CDR1 MGHRA and CDR2 YSYEKL. V lost 4 bases, J lost 7 bases, and 19 bases stayed unmatched. The CDR3 consists of 18 residues.

This clonotype came up a few times. The chain has TRBV4-3 and TRBJ2-7; D is unclear. The CDR3 runs 13 residues. V dropped 0 bases and J dropped 2 bases, with 5 bases sitting between them. CDR1 is LGHNA, CDR2 YSLEER, per germline. CDR3 in DNA: TGCGCCAGCAGCCAAGAGTTCCCCTACGAGCAGTACTTC. Its translation: CASSQEFPYEQYF.

This clonotype was detected a few times. The rearrangement uses TRBV24-1 and TRBJ2-3; perhaps TRBD2 as D (6 bases). The CDR3 has 13 residues. Germline-derived CDR1 and CDR2 are KGHDR and SFDVKD. The germline V and J ends were trimmed by 6 bases and 8 bases, with 14 bases remaining between them. Here the CDR3 reads CATSSSALGTQYF. DNA of the CDR3: TGTGCCACCAGTTCTAGCGCCCTGGGTACGCAGTATTTT.

The chain employs TRBV6-1 and TRBJ1-1; D gene ambiguous. Germline CDR1 reads MNHNS; CDR2 reads SASEGT. Trimming stripped 2 bases from V and 2 bases from J, with 9 bases between. The CDR3 spans 14 residues. CDR3 DNA: TGTGCCAGCAGTGAATTTAACCCAAACACTGAAGCTTTCTTT. Encoded protein: CASSEFNPNTEAFF.

This rearrangement joins TRBV15 to TRBJ2-7; D perhaps matches TRBD2 (6 bases). This CDR3 region has 15 residues. Germline V gives CDR1 LNHNV, CDR2 YYDKDF (reference sequence). Deletions cut 8 bases from V and 2 bases from J, with 19 bases between. Written as DNA, the CDR3 is TGTGCCACCTACGGGGGACGCAACGGGGCCTACGAGCAGTACTTC. Translation: CATYGGRNGAYEQYF.

This clonotype was detected only once. Being one base from a much bigger clone, this may be a read error. The missing conserved phenylalanine or tryptophan at the end of this CDR3 makes a read error likely. The V gene is TRBV4-3, the J gene TRBJ1-1; D unresolved. Germline CDR1 LGHNA, CDR2 YSLEER. CDR3 length: 12 amino acids. V lost 4 bases and J lost 6, with 9 bases in between. CDR3: CASSRGPSEAFL. The DNA of the CDR3 is TGCGCCAGCAGCCGCGGGCCGTCTGAAGCTTTCTTA.

This clonotype was counted only a few times. The chain is built from TRBV19 and TRBJ2-1; the D gene is possibly TRBD2 (6 bases). Germline CDR1 and CDR2: LNHDA and SQIVND (reference sequence). There are 14 residues in the CDR3. V was shortened by 3 bases and J by 6 bases, with 12 bases between the two germline ends. Written as DNA, the CDR3 is TGTGCCAGTAGTATTGGACTACCCCCCAATGAGCAGTTCTTC. Encoded protein: CASSIGLPPNEQFF.

Comment on this clonotype: A much bigger clone sits one base away, suggesting this may be a read error. The chain is built from TRBV7-6 and TRBJ2-3, with D possibly called TRBD1 or TRBD2 (5 bases each). V dropped 1 base and J dropped 2 bases, with 13 bases sitting between them. The V gene's germline CDR1 is SGHVS and CDR2 FNYEAQ. The CDR3 has 16 residues. The CDR3 here is CASSLGGTGTTDTQYF. Here the CDR3 DNA reads TGTGCCAGCAGCTTAGGAGGTACCGGGACCACAGATACGCAGTATTTT.

In the case of this clonotype: One junction end does not reproduce the germline sequence, and a read error may be involved. The chain carries TRBV29-1 and TRBJ2-7; the D gene is possibly TRBD2 (5 bases). The CDR3 spans 13 residues. CDR1 and CDR2 from the germline V gene are SQVTM and ANQGSEA. The CDR3 nucleotides read TGCGGCGTACGGACGGGGAATTCCTACGAGCAGTACTTC. The encoded protein is CGVRTGNSYEQYF.

The chain uses TRBV7-6 and TRBJ1-1; D possibly corresponds to TRBD1 (5 bases). V lost 5 bases, J lost 2 bases, and 15 bases lay in between. The CDR3 consists of 15 residues. The germline V gene encodes CDR1 SGHVS and CDR2 FNYEAQ. The CDR3 nucleotides read TGTGCCAGCAGCGCCATACAGGACCGAAACACTGAAGCTTTCTTT. It codes for CASSAIQDRNTEAFF.

The chain is built from TRBV19 and TRBJ2-4, with 9 bases lining up with TRBD1. This CDR3 spans 15 amino acids. Germline assignment: CDR1 LNHDA and CDR2 SQIVND (reference sequence). The J segment lost 10 bases and the V segment lost 5 bases, leaving 12 bases of the junction unmatched. The CDR3 DNA reads as TGTGCCAGTAGTCCCGAACGACAGGGGGGACGGATTCAGTACTTC. Its protein is CASSPERQGGRIQYF.

This clonotype was picked up many times. V gene TRBV20-1 combines with J gene TRBJ1-1; possibly TRBD1 for D (5 bases). Looked up from germline, CDR1 is DFQATT and CDR2 is SNEGSKA (reference sequence). The CDR3 length is 15 residues. With 2 bases removed from V and 1 base from J, the gap between germline ends came to 14 bases. The CDR3 DNA is TGCAGTGCTAGATCCCGGACACAAACGAACACTGAAGCTTTCTTT. Translated: CSARSRTQTNTEAFF.

This clonotype was seen ten or more times. The chain employs TRBV7-9 and TRBJ2-6, with D unclear. The germline V gene has CDR1 SEHNR and CDR2 FQNEAQ (reference sequence). CDR3 size: 16 residues. The V end lost 1 base, the J end lost 0 bases, and 7 bases lay between the germline ends. The DNA for the CDR3 is TGTGCCAGCAGCTTAGATGGGTTCTCTGGGGCCAACGTCCTGACTTTC. It translates to CASSLDGFSGANVLTF.

There are a few counts of this clonotype. This rearrangement joins TRBV12-3 or TRBV12-4 to TRBJ1-5, with D uncertain. V was shortened by 8 bases and J by 7 bases, with 15 bases between the two germline ends. The CDR3 runs to 13 residues. The CDR3 nucleotides read TGTGCCAGCGGTTCAGTACAAGGGCAGCCCCAGCATTTT. It yields the protein CASGSVQGQPQHF.

This chain links TRBV6-2 or TRBV6-3 with TRBJ1-5; perhaps TRBD1 as D (6 bases). Per germline, CDR1 MNHEY and CDR2 SVGEGT. V was shortened by 2 bases and J by 9 bases, with 11 bases between the two germline ends. The CDR3 is 13 residues long. The CDR3 DNA sequence: TGTGCCAGCAGTTACGAGGGGGGTCGGCCCCAGCATTTT. This encodes CASSYEGGRPQHF.

This clonotype was recorded a few times. The V call is TRBV30, the J call TRBJ2-7, with 11 bases that match TRBD1. Germline CDR1 and CDR2: GTSNPN and SVGIG (reference sequence). CDR3 length: 14 residues. Trimming cost V 1 base and J 7 bases; bases outside gene matches: 6. The CDR3 region is CAWSADRGLGEQYF. The DNA for the CDR3 is TGTGCCTGGAGTGCGGACAGGGGGCTGGGGGAGCAGTACTTC.

The sample holds one count of this clonotype. The junction does not match germline at one end; this may be a read error. The J gene is TRBJ2-5, the V gene TRBV13, with 8 bases identical to TRBD1. Germline V gives CDR1 PRHDT, CDR2 FYEKMQ (reference sequence). CDR3 length: 14 amino acids. The CDR3 loop is CAISLDRGQETQYF. For the CDR3, the DNA is TGTGCCATCAGCCTCGACAGGGGCCAAGAGACCCAGTACTTC. The full variable domain, its missing parts supplied by reference TRBV13 and TRBJ2-5, is AAGVIQSPRHLIKEKRETATLKCYPIPRHDTVYWYQQGPGQDPQFLISFYEKMQSDKGSIPDRFSAQQFSDYHSELNMSSLELGDSALYFCAISLDRGQETQYFGPGTRLLVL.

In its sample, this clonotype was seen many times. The CDR3 bases are TGTGCCTGGAGCCTGGACAGCTACGAGCAGTACTTC. It encodes CAWSLDSYEQYF. V gene TRBV30 combines with J gene TRBJ2-7; D may be TRBD1 (6 bases). The CDR3 has 12 amino acids. V dropped 3 bases and J dropped 3 bases, with 9 bases sitting between them. Germline assignment: CDR1 GTSNPN and CDR2 SVGIG (reference sequence). Full variable domain (rest looked up from reference TRBV30 and TRBJ2-7): SQTIHQWPATLVQPVGSPLSLECTVEGTSNPNLYWYRQAAGRGLQLLFYSVGIGQISSEVPQNLSASRPQDRQFILSSKKLLLSDSGFYLCAWSLDSYEQYFGPGTRLTVT.

This clonotype was detected a few times. The rearrangement uses TRBV20-1 and TRBJ1-1; a weak D match, TRBD1 (5 bases). V lost 1 base and J 2 bases, leaving 17 bases between the germline ends. CDR1 and CDR2 from the germline V gene are DFQATT and SNEGSKA (reference sequence). The CDR3 totals 16 residues. CDR3 sequence reads: CSARAPGPTYNTEAFF. DNA for the CDR3: TGCAGTGCTAGAGCTCCGGGACCGACCTACAACACTGAAGCTTTCTTT.

There are a few counts of this clonotype. The V gene is TRBV7-9, the J gene TRBJ2-7, with 9 bases lining up with TRBD2. CDR3 size: 16 residues. Germline V CDR1 and CDR2: SEHNR, FQNEAQ (reference sequence). The V gene end was trimmed by 5 bases and the J gene end by 2 bases; junction bases not matched to a gene: 10. The CDR3 nucleotides read TGTGCCAGCAGCACGTCTTTGCGGGAGGGGCCCTACGAGCAGTACTTC. Translation: CASSTSLREGPYEQYF.

A word on this clonotype: One end of the junction is discordant with germline, which a read error may explain. The gene calls are TRBV12-3 or TRBV12-4 and TRBJ2-2; 13 positions agree with TRBD2. CDR3 size: 16 residues. The DNA for the CDR3 is TGTGCCAGCAGGAGGACTAGCGGGGGCTTCACCGGGGAGCCGTTTTTT. It codes for CASRRTSGGFTGEPFF.

Only a few counts were recorded for this clonotype. This chain uses TRBV20-1 with TRBJ2-5; D uncertain. Per the germline V gene, CDR1 is DFQATT and CDR2 is SNEGSKA (reference sequence). V shed 3 bases and J shed 1 base, with 9 bases lying between them. This CDR3 is 13 amino acids long. The CDR3 loop is CSASSYSQETQYF. CDR3 nucleotide sequence: TGCAGTGCTAGTTCGTACAGCCAAGAGACCCAGTACTTC.

V and J are TRBV20-1 and TRBJ2-7; the D is unclear. From germline, CDR1 is DFQATT and CDR2 SNEGSKA (reference sequence). This CDR3 is 11 amino acids long. CDR3 sequence: CNTKQSYEQYF. CDR3 DNA sequence: TGCAATACTAAACAGAGCTACGAGCAGTACTTC.

As concerns this clonotype: A read error is possible here, since a much larger clone lies one base away. The chain recombines TRBV11-2 with TRBJ2-6, with a weak D call TRBD1 (5 bases). Germline CDR1 and CDR2: SGHAT and FQNNGV. The CDR3 loop spans 14 amino acids. The CDR3 DNA sequence: TGTGCCAGCAGCTTCTATCCTGGGGCCAACGTCCTGGCTTTC. The encoded protein is CASSFYPGANVLAF.

Turning to this clonotype: A much bigger clone sits one base away, suggesting this may be a read error. The CDR3 nucleotides are TGTGCCAGCAGCTCCGCCGGATTTTACAATGAGCAGTTCTTC. Translating it yields CASSSAGFYNEQFF. The chain employs TRBV7-2 and TRBJ2-1; D is unclear. Trimming removed 4 bases from V and 4 bases from J, with 11 bases in between. Germline values: CDR1 SGHTA, CDR2 FQGNSA. There are 14 residues in the CDR3. Drawing the rest from reference TRBV7-2 and TRBJ2-1, the complete variable domain is GAGVSQSPSNKVTEKGKDVELRCDPISGHTALYWYRQSLGQGLEFLIYFQGNSAPDKSGLPSDRFSAERTGGSVSTLTIQRTQQEDSAVYLCASSSAGFYNEQFFGPGTRLTVL.

In its sample, this clonotype was seen many times. V gene TRBV12-3 or TRBV12-4 combines with J gene TRBJ2-1; D not certain. V gave up 6 bases and J gave up 1 base, with 10 bases separating them. The CDR3 has 14 amino acids. CDR3 residues: CASRNSISYNEQFF. For the CDR3, the DNA is TGTGCCAGCAGAAACAGTATATCCTACAATGAGCAGTTCTTC.

This clonotype has only one observation. The chain recombines TRBV13 with TRBJ1-4; 7 nucleotides line up with TRBD1. Germline CDR1 reads PRHDT; CDR2 reads FYEKMQ (reference sequence). With V trimmed by 6 bases and J by 10 bases, 11 bases remained unmatched. The CDR3 has 14 amino acids. The chain's CDR3 is CASSQGGSDVKLFF. CDR3 DNA sequence: TGTGCCAGCAGTCAGGGGGGCTCGGATGTAAAACTGTTTTTT.